Listed below are T cell receptor beta chains from one sample, sequenced in a study of glioma-infiltrating T cells. TCRdb re-called the multiplex PCR reads through MiXCR, storing one row per CDR3 protein. The sample comprises about 140,000 distinct CDR3 sequences, about two fifths of which are singletons, and over 15% rests with the top ten. Material for sequencing was glioma tissue, nonneoplastic brain tissue, or PBMCs (not recorded which). The source of these receptors is a human donor with low-grade glioma or glioblastoma, undergoing nonglioma brain surgery, or in good health (not recorded which). CDR3s include the opening cysteine and the closing phenylalanine or tryptophan. D genes are given only for firm matches. Clone size is shown for a subset of rows, as once, few, many or a class of expanded clone.

d_call	v_call	j_call	clone_size	cdr3_nt	cdr3_aa
NA	TRBV19	TRBJ2-1	NA	TGTGCCAGTAGTGGGAGCCAGGGATCTGAGCAGTTCTTC	CASSGSQGSEQFF
NA	TRBV4-3	TRBJ2-2	few	TGCGCCAGCAGCCAAGATGAGGAGATCGGGGAGCTGTTTTTT	CASSQDEEIGELFF
NA	TRBV7-2	TRBJ2-5	NA	TGTGCCAGCAGCGCAGGGGCGCCTTGGGAGACCCAGTACTTC	CASSAGAPWETQYF
NA	TRBV20-1	TRBJ1-1	NA	TGCAGTGCTTATCGGCGGAACACTGAAGCTTTCTTT	CSAYRRNTEAFF
TRBD1	TRBV29-1	TRBJ2-5	NA	TGCAGCGTTGATGAAAGGACAGGACAAGAGACCCAGTACTTC	CSVDERTGQETQYF
TRBD2	TRBV6-2/TRBV6-3	TRBJ2-7	NA	TGTGCCATCGGGACTAGCGGACCGTACGAGCAGTACTTC	CAIGTSGPYEQYF
TRBD2	TRBV20-1	TRBJ2-7	NA	TGCAGTGCTAGACCGACTAGCGGGAGCGCCTACGAGCAGTACTTC	CSARPTSGSAYEQYF
NA	TRBV20-1	TRBJ2-5	few	TGCAGTGCATACCGGGACACCCAGTACTTC	CSAYRDTQYF
TRBD1	TRBV6-1	TRBJ2-2	NA	TGTGCCAGCAGTGTGACAGGGTCCACCGGGGAGCTGTTTTTT	CASSVTGSTGELFF
NA	TRBV4-3	TRBJ2-2	few	TGCGCCAGCAGCCAAGTAAGAGGCACCGGGGAGCTGTTTTTT	CASSQVRGTGELFF
NA	TRBV20-1	TRBJ2-5	few	TGCAGTGCCGGACAAAACCAAGAGACCCAGTACTTC	CSAGQNQETQYF
NA	TRBV7-2	TRBJ2-1	NA	TGTGCCAGCAGCTTCGTTAAGGGATCCCTTGGTGGGGATGAGCAGTTCTTC	CASSFVKGSLGGDEQFF
NA	TRBV10-3	TRBJ1-6	few	TGTGCCATCAGTGAGTCCCCCACAGGGTACGCAAATTCACCCCTCCACTTT	CAISESPTGYANSPLHF
TRBD1	TRBV2	TRBJ2-7	NA	TGTGCCAGCAGCGGATACCGGGACAGGGTCTACGAGCAGTACTTC	CASSGYRDRVYEQYF
NA	TRBV28	TRBJ2-7	many	TGTGCCAGCAGGACGCGGGATTTCTACGAGCAGTACTTC	CASRTRDFYEQYF
NA	TRBV12-3/TRBV12-4	TRBJ2-2	NA	TGTGCCAGCAGGGTTGAGGGCGGGGAGCTGTTTTTT	CASRVEGGELFF
NA	TRBV11-2	TRBJ1-6	few	TGTGCCAGCAGCTTAATGGGTCCGGGGAATTCACCCCTCCACTTT	CASSLMGPGNSPLHF
NA	TRBV7-2	TRBJ2-1	NA	TGTGCCAGCAGCTTAGTTATTGCCAACCAACCCCAGTTCTTC	CASSLVIANQPQFF
TRBD2	TRBV6-6	TRBJ2-2	few	TGTGCCAGCAGTTACGGGGTTTTTAGCGGGGGGTTGACCGGGGAGCTGTTTTTT	CASSYGVFSGGLTGELFF
TRBD2	TRBV20-1	TRBJ2-7	NA	TGCAGTGCTAGAGATTCCTGGACTAGCGGAGATAACTACAAGCAGTACTTC	CSARDSWTSGDNYKQYF
NA	TRBV2	TRBJ1-2	NA	TGTGCCAGCAGTGAAGCGGGCGGCGCAGGTTGGAGGAATGGCTACACCTTC	CASSEAGGAGWRNGYTF
NA	TRBV7-9	TRBJ1-1	NA	TGTGCCAGCAGCCGCCGGGAAGATCCTGAAGCTTTCTTT	CASSRREDPEAFF
NA	TRBV6-2/TRBV6-3	TRBJ1-2	NA	TGTGCCAGCAGACGCGTAGGGAACTATGGCTACAACTTC	CASRRVGNYGYNF
NA	TRBV12-3/TRBV12-4	TRBJ2-7	many	TGTGCCAGCAGTTTATTGAGCTACGAGCAGTACTTC	CASSLLSYEQYF
TRBD1	TRBV6-1	TRBJ2-5	few	TGTGCCAGCAGTCCGGGACAGGGGGGGACCCAGTACTTC	CASSPGQGGTQYF
NA	TRBV4-1	TRBJ2-3	NA	TGCGCCAGCAGCCAAGCCGCGTCAGGATATAGCACAGATACGCAGTATTTT	CASSQAASGYSTDTQYF
TRBD2	TRBV27	TRBJ2-1	NA	TGTGCCAGCAGATCTTCCTTACTAGCGGGGAATTACAATGAGCAGTTCTTC	CASRSSLLAGNYNEQFF
TRBD2	TRBV6-1	TRBJ2-1	NA	TGTGCCATCAGTGAAAGGACTAGCAGCTCCTACAATGAGCAGTTCTTC	CAISERTSSSYNEQFF
TRBD1	TRBV7-2	TRBJ1-6	NA	TGTGCCAGCAGTCCGACAGGGTCGGGTTCACCCCTCCACTTT	CASSPTGSGSPLHF
NA	TRBV2	TRBJ1-2	NA	TGTGCCAGCAGTGAACGGGAAAACTATGGCTACACCTTC	CASSERENYGYTF
NA	TRBV15	TRBJ2-5	NA	TGTGCCACCAGCAGGGCTCAAGAGACCCAGTACTTC	CATSRAQETQYF
NA	TRBV7-9	TRBJ2-3	few	TGTGCCAGCAGCTTAGGTGGTGGCAGGGCAAACACAGATACGCAGTATTTT	CASSLGGGRANTDTQYF
TRBD2	TRBV6-6	TRBJ2-1	once	TGTGCCAGCAGTAGACTAGCGGGGAGAAGCTCCTACAATGAGCAGTTCTTC	CASSRLAGRSSYNEQFF
TRBD1	TRBV6-5	TRBJ2-5	few	TGTGCCAGCAGTTACTCCGGACAGGGGGGTACCCAGTACTTC	CASSYSGQGGTQYF
TRBD1	TRBV28	TRBJ2-1	few	TGTGCCAGCAGTTCACCGGGACAGGGGGCCTATGAGCAGTTCTTC	CASSSPGQGAYEQFF
TRBD1	TRBV6-1	TRBJ2-1	many	TGTGCCAGCAGTGAGATTATTGGACAGGGCATCCACTTC	CASSEIIGQGIHF
NA	TRBV25-1	TRBJ2-5	many	TGTGCCACCTCAGCGGAGACCCAGTACTTC	CATSAETQYF